The clone carrying this T cell receptor beta chain has only a few counts. The investigators reverse transcribed all of the isolated RNA, so they sequenced expressed TCRB transcripts. Naive, central memory and regulatory T cell samples averaged roughly 3.7 million immunoSEQ reads each. Clones were read by immunoSEQ multiplex PCR, and TCRdb kept only the in-frame ones, dropping some. Of approximately 300,000 clones listed, 9.5% to 11% were seen once; the top ten hold under 0.02%. The data stem from a study of beta chain features in type 1 diabetes. The CDR3 has 14 residues. In germline, CDR1 is MDHEN, CDR2 SYDVKM. Trimming took off 1 base at V and 2 bases at J, with 8 bases between the two ends.

What was sequenced was naive CD4+ T cells from blood. The rearrangement joins TRBV28 to TRBJ2-5; D not resolved. This TCR came from a woman aged 25-40 years in good health. CDR3 protein: CASSLYRVQETQYF. The CDR3 DNA follows: TGTGCCAGCAGTTTATACAGAGTACAAGAGACCCAGTACTTC.